Each of the 7 T cell receptor beta chains below was sequenced from the same sample in a study of control samples from healthy donors and cancer patients. Sequencing was performed with immunoSEQ multiplex PCR; in TCRdb, only in-frame clones are kept and a portion is missing. Found here are about 150,000 clones, 94% of them singletons; the top ten hold 5% to 6.5%. Sequencing was carried out using blood. The receptors derive from a man aged 35 to 55 in good health.

CDR3 in amino acids: CASSSSTGKSYEQYF. CDR3 coding DNA: TGTGCCAGCAGCAGCTCGACAGGGAAGTCCTACGAGCAGTACTTC. The rearrangement uses TRBV5-6 and TRBJ2-7, with TRBD1 matching 7 bases. V gave up 4 bases and J gave up 1 base; unmatched junction bases: 8. CDR1 is SGHDT and CDR2 is YYEEEE in the germline V gene. This CDR3 is built from 15 residues.

The gene calls are TRBV27 and TRBJ2-1, with D possibly TRBD1 on 6 matching bases. This CDR3 has 13 amino acids. Germline CDR1 and CDR2: MNHEY and SMNVEV (reference sequence). The V gene lost 10 bases and the J gene lost 2 bases, with 12 bases spanning the gap. This CDR3 reads CAIGQTTYNEQFF. The CDR3 region has the DNA TGTGCCATCGGACAGACAACCTACAATGAGCAGTTCTTC.

The chain joins TRBV27 to TRBJ2-7, with D possibly being TRBD2 (5 bases). Germline V gene data show CDR1 as MNHEY and CDR2 as SMNVEV (reference sequence). The CDR3 spans 13 residues. The V gene lost 3 bases and the J gene lost 4 bases, with 10 bases spanning the gap. CDR3 loop: CASSFNGEYEQYF. In DNA form, the CDR3 reads TGTGCCAGCAGTTTCAATGGGGAGTACGAGCAGTACTTC.

J is TRBJ2-7 and V is TRBV27, with TRBD1 identical over 8 bases. The germline V gene has CDR1 MNHEY and CDR2 SMNVEV (reference sequence). V lost 7 bases, J lost 9 bases, and 17 bases stayed unmatched. The CDR3 has 15 amino acids. CDR3 amino acids: CASTQGARGWDRQYF. Here the CDR3 DNA reads TGTGCCAGCACCCAGGGGGCCCGGGGTTGGGATAGGCAGTACTTC.

This chain joins TRBV5-1 and TRBJ1-1; D unclear. CDR1 and CDR2 from the germline V gene are SGHRS and YFSETQ. Trimming removed 0 bases at V and 3 bases at J, with 15 bases between. The CDR3 consists of 16 residues. The DNA for the CDR3 is TGCGCCAGCAGCTTGGAGGTTAAGAGGGCACACACTGAAGCTTTCTTT. The encoded protein is CASSLEVKRAHTEAFF.

V is TRBV7-9 and J is TRBJ2-3, with TRBD2 matching over 10 bases. The trim removed 4 bases at V and 6 bases at J, leaving 13 bases unmatched. The CDR3 length is 17 residues. CDR1 is SEHNR, CDR2 FQNEAQ, per germline (reference sequence). The CDR3 spells CASSSPRKRGGLDTQYF. The CDR3 coding sequence is TGTGCCAGCAGCTCCCCCCGGAAGCGGGGGGGCTTGGATACGCAGTATTTT. The whole variable domain, remainder taken from reference TRBV7-9 and TRBJ2-3, is DTGVSQNPRHKITKRGQNVTFRCDPISEHNRLYWYRQTLGQGPEFLTYFQNEAQLEKSRLLSDRFSAERPKGSFSTLEIQRTEQGDSAMYLCASSSPRKRGGLDTQYFGPGTRLTVL.

In its sample, this clone was seen a few times. V and J are TRBV10-2 and TRBJ2-7, with D possibly being TRBD2 (5 bases). This CDR3 is 13 amino acids long. Trimming stripped 4 bases from V and 2 bases from J, with 9 bases between. Germline V gives CDR1 WSHSY, CDR2 SAAADI. The CDR3 sequence is CASSGTLTYEQYF. CDR3 nucleotides: TGCGCCAGCAGTGGGACTCTAACCTACGAGCAGTACTTC.